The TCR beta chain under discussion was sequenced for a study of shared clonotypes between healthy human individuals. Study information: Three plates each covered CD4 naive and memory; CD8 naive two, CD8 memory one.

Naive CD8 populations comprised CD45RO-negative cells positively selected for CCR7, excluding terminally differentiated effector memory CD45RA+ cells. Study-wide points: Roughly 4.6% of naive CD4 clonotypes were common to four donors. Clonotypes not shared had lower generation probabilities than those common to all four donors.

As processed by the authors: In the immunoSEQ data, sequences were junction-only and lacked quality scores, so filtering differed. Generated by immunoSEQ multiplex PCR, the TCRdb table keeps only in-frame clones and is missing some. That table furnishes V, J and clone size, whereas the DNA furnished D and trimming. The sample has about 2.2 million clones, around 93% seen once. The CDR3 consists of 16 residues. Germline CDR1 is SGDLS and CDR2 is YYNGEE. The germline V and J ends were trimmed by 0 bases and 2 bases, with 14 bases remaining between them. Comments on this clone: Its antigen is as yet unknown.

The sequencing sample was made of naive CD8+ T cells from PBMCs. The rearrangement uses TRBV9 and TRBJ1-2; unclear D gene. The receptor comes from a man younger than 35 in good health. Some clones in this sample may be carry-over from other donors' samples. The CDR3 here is CASSVEDGSTNYGYTF. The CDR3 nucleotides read TGTGCCAGCAGCGTAGAGGACGGATCCACCAACTATGGCTACACCTTC.